This TCR beta chain was obtained from a study of cytomegalovirus exposure and HLA in healthy donors. Study conclusions and caveats: Only CMV serostatus was available as immune exposure information. Productive status was seen about 87% or about 30% of the time for most TCR beta V segments in an earlier analysis.

Germline lookup yields CDR1 MDHEN and CDR2 SYDVKM. V was pared by 3 bases and J by 1 base, with 12 bases between. This CDR3 has 15 amino acids. The PCR ran on 60 Vbeta and 13 Jbeta primers. Clones were sequenced by immunoSEQ multiplex PCR, and TCRdb holds only the in-frame ones, with some missing. The table records approximately 220,000 clones, over 75% of them present only once. As regards this clone: Its specificity is not known.

This receptor was taken from a girl aged 2-10 years in good health and CMV-seronegative. The rearrangement uses TRBV28 and TRBJ1-1; D is ambiguous. The sample taken for sequencing was PBMCs. The CDR3 nucleotides read TGTGCCAGCAGTTTTTCCTCCCGCAGGAACACTGAAGCTTTCTTT. Translating gives CASSFSSRRNTEAFF. Based on the CDR3 plus reference TRBV28 and TRBJ1-1, the full variable domain is DVKVTQSSRYLVKRTGEKVFLECVQDMDHENMFWYRQDPGLGLRLIYFSYDVKMKEKGDIPEGYSVSREKKERFSLILESASTNQTSMYLCASSFSSRRNTEAFFGQGTRLTVV.